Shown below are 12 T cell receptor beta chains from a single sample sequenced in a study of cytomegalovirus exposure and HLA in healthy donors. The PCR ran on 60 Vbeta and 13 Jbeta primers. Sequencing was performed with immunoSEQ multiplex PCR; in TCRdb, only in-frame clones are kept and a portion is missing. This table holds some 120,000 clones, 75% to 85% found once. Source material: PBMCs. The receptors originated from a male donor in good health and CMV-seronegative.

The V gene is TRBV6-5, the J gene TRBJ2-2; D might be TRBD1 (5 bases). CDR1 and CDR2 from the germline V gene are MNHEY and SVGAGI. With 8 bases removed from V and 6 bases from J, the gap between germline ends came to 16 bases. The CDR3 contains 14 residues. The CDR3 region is CASGIVTESGELFF. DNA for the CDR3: TGTGCCAGCGGCATCGTGACAGAATCCGGGGAGCTGTTTTTT.

The CDR3 protein is CASSPLPSRGGSSTDTQYF. The CDR3 DNA follows: TGCGCCAGCAGCCCTCTACCTTCCAGAGGCGGATCTAGCACAGATACGCAGTATTTT. V gene TRBV4-1 combines with J gene TRBJ2-3, with D unresolved. CDR3 length equals 19 residues. The germline V gene encodes CDR1 MGHRA and CDR2 YSYEKL. Trimming stripped 4 bases from V and 0 bases from J, with 23 bases between.

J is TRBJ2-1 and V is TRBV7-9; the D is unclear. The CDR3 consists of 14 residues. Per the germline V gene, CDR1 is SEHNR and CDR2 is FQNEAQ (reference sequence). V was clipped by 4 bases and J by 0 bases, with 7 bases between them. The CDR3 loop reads CASSSWSSYNEQFF. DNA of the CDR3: TGTGCCAGCAGCTCTTGGAGCTCCTACAATGAGCAGTTCTTC.

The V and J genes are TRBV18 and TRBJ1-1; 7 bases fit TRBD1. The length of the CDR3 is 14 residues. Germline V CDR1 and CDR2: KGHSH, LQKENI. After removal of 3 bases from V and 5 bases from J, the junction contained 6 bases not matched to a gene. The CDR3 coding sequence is TGTGCCAGCTCACCGGAACAACAGGGGACTGAAGCTTTCTTT. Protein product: CASSPEQQGTEAFF.

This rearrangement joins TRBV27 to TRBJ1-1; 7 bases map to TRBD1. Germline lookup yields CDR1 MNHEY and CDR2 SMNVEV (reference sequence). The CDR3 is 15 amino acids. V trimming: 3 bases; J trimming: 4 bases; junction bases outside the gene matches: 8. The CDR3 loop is CASSLKRQGGTEAFF. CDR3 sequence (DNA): TGTGCCAGCAGTTTGAAGCGACAGGGAGGCACTGAAGCTTTCTTT.

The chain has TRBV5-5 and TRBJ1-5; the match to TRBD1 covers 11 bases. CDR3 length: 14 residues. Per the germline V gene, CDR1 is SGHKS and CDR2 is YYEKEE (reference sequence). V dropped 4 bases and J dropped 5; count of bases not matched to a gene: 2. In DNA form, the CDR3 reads TGTGCCAGCAGCCAGGGACAGGGGGATCAGCCCCAGCATTTT. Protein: CASSQGQGDQPQHF.

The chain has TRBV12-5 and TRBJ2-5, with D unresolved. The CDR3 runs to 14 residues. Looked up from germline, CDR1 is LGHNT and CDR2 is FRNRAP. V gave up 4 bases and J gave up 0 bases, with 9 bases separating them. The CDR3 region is CASGSPYDQETQYF. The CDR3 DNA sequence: TGTGCTAGTGGTTCCCCCTATGACCAAGAGACCCAGTACTTC.

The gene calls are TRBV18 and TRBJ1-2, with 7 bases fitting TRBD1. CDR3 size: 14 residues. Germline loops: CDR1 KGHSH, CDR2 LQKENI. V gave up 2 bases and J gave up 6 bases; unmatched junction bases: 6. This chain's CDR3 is CASSPRTGTDGYTF. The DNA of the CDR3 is TGTGCCAGCTCACCAAGGACAGGTACGGATGGCTACACCTTC.

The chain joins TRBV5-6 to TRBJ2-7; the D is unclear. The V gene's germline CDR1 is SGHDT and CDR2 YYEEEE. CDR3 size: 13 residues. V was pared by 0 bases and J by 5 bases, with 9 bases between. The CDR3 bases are TGTGCCAGCAGCTTGGTCACCAGTAACGAGCAGTACTTC. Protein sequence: CASSLVTSNEQYF.

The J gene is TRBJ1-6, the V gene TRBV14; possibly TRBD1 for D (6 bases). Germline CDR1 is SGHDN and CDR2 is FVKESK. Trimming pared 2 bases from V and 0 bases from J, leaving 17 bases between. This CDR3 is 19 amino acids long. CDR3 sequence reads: CASSQNPMTGRSYNSPLHF. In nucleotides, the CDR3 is TGTGCCAGCAGCCAAAATCCAATGACAGGCCGCTCCTATAATTCACCCCTCCACTTT.

CDR3: CASSLSGGIPYEQYF. The CDR3 DNA reads as TGTGCCAGCAGTTTATCGGGCGGGATCCCCTACGAGCAGTACTTC. The chain has TRBV27 and TRBJ2-7; weak D call: TRBD2 (6 bases). The length of the CDR3 is 15 residues. Germline loops: CDR1 MNHEY, CDR2 SMNVEV (reference sequence). V was trimmed by 0 bases and J by 2 bases, leaving 11 bases between them.

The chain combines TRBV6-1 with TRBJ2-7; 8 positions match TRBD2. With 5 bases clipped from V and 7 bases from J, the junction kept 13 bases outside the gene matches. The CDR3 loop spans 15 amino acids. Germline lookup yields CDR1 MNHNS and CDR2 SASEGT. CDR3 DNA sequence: TGTGCCAGCAGTTTCCCAGCGGGAGCTACCGGAGAGCAGTACTTC. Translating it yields CASSFPAGATGEQYF.